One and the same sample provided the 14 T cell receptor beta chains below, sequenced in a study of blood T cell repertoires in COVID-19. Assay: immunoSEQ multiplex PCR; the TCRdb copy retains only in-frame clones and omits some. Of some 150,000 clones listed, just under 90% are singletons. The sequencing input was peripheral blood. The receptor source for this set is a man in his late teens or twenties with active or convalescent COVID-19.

CDR3 DNA: TGTGCCAGCAGCCGGGAGGACACCGGGGAGCTGTTTTTT. It codes for CASSREDTGELFF. This chain uses TRBV9 with TRBJ2-2; 7 positions agree with TRBD2. Looked up from germline, CDR1 is SGDLS and CDR2 is YYNGEE. The CDR3 runs to 13 residues. With V trimmed by 4 bases and J by 3 bases, 0 bases remained unmatched.

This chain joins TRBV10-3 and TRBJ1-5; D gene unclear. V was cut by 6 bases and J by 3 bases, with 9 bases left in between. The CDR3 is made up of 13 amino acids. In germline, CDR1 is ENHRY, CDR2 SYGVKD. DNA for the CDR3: TGTGCCATCAGGAACAGAGACAATCAGCCCCAGCATTTT. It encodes CAIRNRDNQPQHF.

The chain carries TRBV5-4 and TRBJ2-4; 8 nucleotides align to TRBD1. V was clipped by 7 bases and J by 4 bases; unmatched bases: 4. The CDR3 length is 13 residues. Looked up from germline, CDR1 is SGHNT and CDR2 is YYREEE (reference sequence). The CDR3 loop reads CASRRDRKNIQYF. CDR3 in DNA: TGTGCCAGCCGCCGGGACAGGAAAAACATTCAGTACTTC.

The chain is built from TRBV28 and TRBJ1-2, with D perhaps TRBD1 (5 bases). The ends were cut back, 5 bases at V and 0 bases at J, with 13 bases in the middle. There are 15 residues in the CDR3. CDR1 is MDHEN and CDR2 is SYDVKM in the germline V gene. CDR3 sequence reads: CASSPRQLTNYGYTF. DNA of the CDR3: TGTGCCAGCAGTCCCCGACAGCTAACTAACTATGGCTACACCTTC.

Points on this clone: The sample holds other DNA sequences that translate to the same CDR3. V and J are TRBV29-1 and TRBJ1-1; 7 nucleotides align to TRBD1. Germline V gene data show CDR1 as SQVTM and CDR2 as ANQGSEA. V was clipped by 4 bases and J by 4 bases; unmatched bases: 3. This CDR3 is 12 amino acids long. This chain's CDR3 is CSVGQGGTEAFF. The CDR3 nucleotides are TGCAGCGTTGGGCAGGGGGGCACTGAAGCTTTCTTT.

CDR3 sequence (DNA): TGTGCCAGCAGCACACAGGGTCAGCCCCAGCATTTT. Its translation is CASSTQGQPQHF. The chain uses TRBV7-9 and TRBJ1-5; TRBD1 is a possible D gene (6 bases). V lost 5 bases and J 6 bases, leaving 8 bases between the germline ends. CDR3 size: 12 residues. Germline values: CDR1 SEHNR, CDR2 FQNEAQ (reference sequence).

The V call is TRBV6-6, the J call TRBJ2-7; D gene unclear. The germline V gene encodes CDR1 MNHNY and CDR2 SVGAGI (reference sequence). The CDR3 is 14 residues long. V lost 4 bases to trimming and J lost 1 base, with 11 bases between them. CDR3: CASSSPHPSYEQYV. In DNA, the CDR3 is TGTGCCAGCAGTTCCCCACATCCGTCCTACGAGCAGTACGTC.

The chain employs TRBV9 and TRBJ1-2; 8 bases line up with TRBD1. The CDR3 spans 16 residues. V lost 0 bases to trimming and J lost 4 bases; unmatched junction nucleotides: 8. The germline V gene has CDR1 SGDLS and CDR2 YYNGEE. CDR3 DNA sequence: TGTGCCAGCAGCGTAGATCTGGGGGGGACAGGCTATGGCTACACCTTC. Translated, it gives CASSVDLGGTGYGYTF.

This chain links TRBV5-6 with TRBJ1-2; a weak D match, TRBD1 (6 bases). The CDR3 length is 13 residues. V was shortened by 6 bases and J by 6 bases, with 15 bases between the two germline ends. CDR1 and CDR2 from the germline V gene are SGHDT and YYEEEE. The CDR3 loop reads CASTWGQVNGYTF. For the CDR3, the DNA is TGTGCCAGCACCTGGGGGCAGGTTAATGGCTACACCTTC.

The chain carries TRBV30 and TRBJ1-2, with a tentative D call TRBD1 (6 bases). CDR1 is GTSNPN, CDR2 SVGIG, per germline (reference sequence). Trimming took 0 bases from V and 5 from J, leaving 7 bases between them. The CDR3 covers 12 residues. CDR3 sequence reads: CAWSVRGYGYTF. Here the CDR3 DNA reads TGTGCCTGGAGTGTAAGGGGGTATGGCTACACCTTC.

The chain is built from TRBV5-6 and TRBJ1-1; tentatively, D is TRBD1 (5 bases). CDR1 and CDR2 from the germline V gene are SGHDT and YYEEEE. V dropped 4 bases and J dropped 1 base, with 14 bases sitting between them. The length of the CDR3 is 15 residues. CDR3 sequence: CASSATDQGNTEAFF. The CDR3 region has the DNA TGTGCCAGCAGCGCAACTGATCAGGGGAACACTGAAGCTTTCTTT.

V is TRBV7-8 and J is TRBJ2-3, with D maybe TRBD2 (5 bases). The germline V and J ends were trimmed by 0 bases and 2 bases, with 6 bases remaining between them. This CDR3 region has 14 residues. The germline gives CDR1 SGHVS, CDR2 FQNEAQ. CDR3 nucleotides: TGTGCCAGCAGCTTAGCGGGAGCCACAGATACGCAGTATTTT. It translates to CASSLAGATDTQYF.

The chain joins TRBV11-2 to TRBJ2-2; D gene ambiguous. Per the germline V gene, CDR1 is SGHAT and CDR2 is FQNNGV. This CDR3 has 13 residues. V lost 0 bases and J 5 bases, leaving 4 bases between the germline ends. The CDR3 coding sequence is TGTGCCAGCAGCTTAGACTTAACCGGGGAGCTGTTTTTT. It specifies CASSLDLTGELFF.

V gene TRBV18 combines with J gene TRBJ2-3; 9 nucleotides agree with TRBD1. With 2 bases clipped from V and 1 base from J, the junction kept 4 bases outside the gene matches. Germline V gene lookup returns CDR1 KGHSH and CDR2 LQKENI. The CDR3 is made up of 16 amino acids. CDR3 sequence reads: CASSPYRGRGTDTQYF. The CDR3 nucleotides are TGTGCCAGCTCACCATACAGGGGGCGAGGCACAGATACGCAGTATTTT.